This T cell receptor beta chain is drawn from a study of T cells in localized non-small cell lung cancer. Clones were read by immunoSEQ multiplex PCR, and TCRdb kept only the in-frame ones, dropping some. The data show roughly 70,000 clones, with approximately 87% seen just once and less than 25% held by the top ten. This CDR3 is 15 amino acids long. In germline, CDR1 is SGHTS, CDR2 YDEGEE. V trimming: 4 bases; J trimming: 1 base; junction bases outside the gene matches: 7. This sample comprised peripheral blood, obtained before any cancer treatment. This TCR derives from a male donor aged 60 or over with stage III squamous cell lung carcinoma. V and J are TRBV5-8 and TRBJ1-2; 7 nucleotides align to TRBD1. The CDR3 loop is CASSKEGGLNYGYTF. In DNA form, the CDR3 reads TGTGCCAGCAGCAAGGAAGGGGGCCTTAACTATGGCTACACCTTC.